This T cell receptor (beta chain) is drawn from a study of response to subunit inactivated influenza vaccine. The table lists this clonotype with a few counts. TCRdb reanalysed the RT-PCR reads using MiXCR and keeps one entry per CDR3 protein. This sample carries about 780,000 distinct CDR3 sequences, less than 20% of them seen once, and the ten largest clones take approximately 11%. With 1 base clipped from V and 4 bases from J, the junction kept 6 bases outside the gene matches. Germline CDR1 is MGHRA and CDR2 is YSYEKL. This CDR3 has 15 residues. This receptor was identified in a man in his fifties who received an inactivated influenza vaccine. This rearrangement joins TRBV4-1 to TRBJ2-7; 8 nucleotides match TRBD1. The sequences come from PBMCs from blood, collected 5 days after vaccination. The CDR3 nucleotides read TGCGCCAGCAGCCAAGCTAGAACAGGGGGTTACGAGCAGTACTTC. Translated, it gives CASSQARTGGYEQYF.